This T cell receptor (beta chain) stems from a study of cytomegalovirus exposure and HLA in healthy donors. Study results and limitations: The listing of about 150 TCR beta chains classed them as cytomegalovirus-associated. As a later analysis revealed, most CMV-associated TCR beta chains appeared HLA-restricted. Researchers left out some V segments, among them TRBV6-2 and TRBV6-3, as indistinguishable.

The CDR3 runs to 14 residues. Trimming cost V 1 base and J 4 bases; bases outside gene matches: 3. Germline lookup yields CDR1 GTSNPN and CDR2 SVGIG (reference sequence). PCR amplification relied on 60 Vbeta primers (plus 13 Jbeta primers). The table came from immunoSEQ multiplex PCR; TCRdb's copy has only in-frame clones and leaves some out. The profile shows some 130,000 clones, 70% to 85% of them singletons. As for this clone: Its cognate antigen is unknown.

The material sequenced was PBMCs. The TCR comes from a man between 35 and 55 years old in good health and CMV-seropositive. V usage is TRBV30 and J usage is TRBJ2-7; 11 nucleotides agree with TRBD1. The CDR3 DNA is TGTGCCTGGAGTGCTGGGACAGGGGGTTACGAGCAGTACTTC. It yields the protein CAWSAGTGGYEQYF.